These 16 T cell receptor beta chains share one sample of origin, sequenced in a study of T cells in Graves' hyperthyroidism and ophthalmopathy. TCR beta CDR3 regions were amplified from RNA. Carried out on the TCR CDR3, a first-round RT-PCR used the HTBI primer set. MiXCR, applied by TCRdb to the multiplex PCR reads, yields one record per CDR3 protein. The sample has about 840,000 distinct CDR3 sequences, roughly 40% seen once. The sample consisted of blood. The receptors shown here come from a young man with Graves' hyperthyroidism.

This chain uses TRBV19 with TRBJ1-1; perhaps TRBD1 as D (6 bases). V was trimmed by 8 bases and J by 4 bases, leaving 17 bases between them. This CDR3 region has 14 residues. Germline V lookup: CDR1 LNHDA, CDR2 SQIVND (reference sequence). The chain's CDR3 is CASLMGAGTTEAFF. Here the CDR3 DNA reads TGTGCCAGTTTAATGGGGGCAGGGACCACTGAAGCTTTCTTT.

V is TRBV11-2 and J is TRBJ1-1, with 7 nucleotides matching TRBD1. The CDR3 extends over 15 amino acids. Trimming took 2 bases from V and 3 from J; bases not matched to a gene: 6. Germline V CDR1 and CDR2: SGHAT, FQNNGV. The CDR3 protein is CASSLSDRPDTEAFF. The CDR3 DNA reads TGTGCCAGCAGCTTATCGGACAGGCCCGACACTGAAGCTTTCTTT.

This clonotype has ten or more counts. The rearrangement uses TRBV25-1 and TRBJ2-7; D gene ambiguous. This CDR3 is built from 13 residues. Trimming cost V 2 bases and J 1 base, with 6 bases left between them. CDR1 is MGHDK and CDR2 is SYGVNS in the germline V gene. CDR3 sequence (DNA): TGTGCCAGCAGTGAACCAGGTTCCTACGAGCAGTACTTC. Its protein is CASSEPGSYEQYF.

The chain combines TRBV3-1 with TRBJ2-5; possible D gene TRBD2, 7 bases. Germline-derived CDR1 and CDR2 are LGHDT and YNNKEL (reference sequence). The CDR3 contains 16 residues. The germline V and J ends were trimmed by 5 bases and 9 bases, with 25 bases remaining between them. Written as DNA, the CDR3 is TGTGCCAGCAGCGCAGCATGGGGGGGCCGGCCAATGTCCCAGTACTTC. Protein sequence: CASSAAWGGRPMSQYF.

This clonotype was detected only a few times. The V call is TRBV4-3, the J call TRBJ2-7; D is unresolved. The CDR3 extends over 15 amino acids. V was pared by 0 bases and J by 1 base, with 10 bases between. The germline gives CDR1 LGHNA, CDR2 YSLEER. The CDR3: CASSQELDGSYEQYF. CDR3 DNA: TGCGCCAGCAGCCAAGAGCTGGACGGGTCCTACGAGCAGTACTTC.

This clonotype has at least ten counts. The V call is TRBV29-1, the J call TRBJ1-1; D is perhaps TRBD1 (5 bases). The CDR3 has 14 residues. Germline lookup yields CDR1 SQVTM and CDR2 ANQGSEA. Trimming cost V 3 bases and J 1 base, with 12 bases left between them. The DNA of the CDR3 is TGCAGCGTTGATGGTGCAGGGAAGAACACTGAAGCTTTCTTT. Amino acids: CSVDGAGKNTEAFF.

Notes on this clonotype: A much larger clonotype is one base distant, so this may be a read error. The V and J genes are TRBV7-2 and TRBJ2-7; D gene unclear. V lost 3 bases and J lost 4, with 10 bases in between. Germline CDR1 reads SGHTA; CDR2 reads FQGNSA. The CDR3 is 13 residues long. The CDR3 DNA sequence: TGTGCCAGCAGCTTCGCGAGTGAGTACGAGCAGTACTTC. It specifies CASSFASEYEQYF.

This clonotype was detected many times. The chain is built from TRBV29-1 and TRBJ2-7; TRBD1 matches 7 bases. The V and J ends lost 2 bases and 3 bases, in that order; junction bases with no gene match: 4. Germline CDR1 is SQVTM and CDR2 is ANQGSEA. The length of the CDR3 is 13 residues. The CDR3 reads CSVESGQHYEQYF. As DNA, the CDR3 is TGCAGCGTTGAATCGGGACAGCACTACGAGCAGTACTTC.

The J gene is TRBJ2-7, the V gene TRBV7-2; tentative D call: TRBD1 (5 bases). This CDR3 has 15 residues. Germline V gene data show CDR1 as SGHTA and CDR2 as FQGNSA. The germline V and J ends were trimmed by 7 bases and 0 bases, with 16 bases remaining between them. The DNA for the CDR3 is TGTGCCAGCACCCACGACAGCTTTACCTCCTACGAGCAGTACTTC. Residues: CASTHDSFTSYEQYF.

This clonotype has a count of ten or more. V and J are TRBV20-1 and TRBJ1-5; 8 bases line up with TRBD1. The CDR3 consists of 13 residues. Germline CDR1 and CDR2: DFQATT and SNEGSKA (reference sequence). The trim removed 3 bases at V and 4 bases at J, leaving 2 bases unmatched. The CDR3 DNA reads TGCAGTGCTAGCGGACAGGGAAATCAGCCCCAGCATTTT. Its translation: CSASGQGNQPQHF.

In regard to this clonotype: Here the CDR3 omits its conserved ending phenylalanine or tryptophan, so a read error is the likely source. The limits of the CDR3 on the DNA are not certain, so only TCRdb's listed CDR3 is given. J is TRBJ1-6 and V is TRBV2. The germline V gene encodes CDR1 SNHLY and CDR2 FYNNEI. The CDR3 is 12 residues long, counting both termini. The CDR3 spells CASGRWRTVTNY.

Turning to this clonotype: This may stem from a read error, because a much larger clone lies one nucleotide away. The rearrangement links TRBV7-2 to TRBJ1-4; D unclear. The CDR3 is made up of 15 amino acids. Germline CDR1 is SGHTA and CDR2 is FQGNSA. CDR3 residues: CACSPNRSTNEKLFF. CDR3 nucleotide sequence: TGTGCCTGCAGCCCCAACAGATCAACTAATGAAAAACTGTTTTTT. Looking up the rest from reference TRBV7-2 and TRBJ1-4 gives the full variable domain: GAGVSQSPSNKVTEKGKDVELRCDPISGHTALYWYRQSLGQGLEFLIYFQGNSAPDKSGLPSDRFSAERTGGSVSTLTIQRTQQEDSAVYLCACSPNRSTNEKLFFGSGTQLSVL.

The J gene is TRBJ2-2, the V gene TRBV14, with D unresolved. The CDR3 covers 13 residues. Germline V gene data show CDR1 as SGHDN and CDR2 as FVKESK. V was shortened by 5 bases and J by 1 base, with 5 bases between the two germline ends. Written as DNA, the CDR3 is TGTGCCAGCAGCAAGTGGAACACCGGGGAGCTGTTTTTT. It yields the protein CASSKWNTGELFF.

This clonotype was counted between two and nine times. This may come from a read error, since a much larger clone is one base off. The V and J genes are TRBV2 and TRBJ1-4, with TRBD1 matching 8 bases. This CDR3 has 12 amino acids. The ends lost 6 bases at V and 6 bases at J; junction bases unmatched: 0. The germline CDR1 and CDR2 sequences are SNHLY and FYNNEI. The CDR3 is CASRTGDEKLFF. CDR3 coding DNA: TGTGCCAGCAGGACAGGGGATGAAAAACTGTTTTTT.

The rearrangement links TRBV7-6 to TRBJ1-1; D is ambiguous. The CDR3 length is 15 residues. The V gene lost 3 bases and the J gene lost 2 bases, with 13 bases spanning the gap. CDR1 SGHVS and CDR2 FNYEAQ come from the germline V gene. DNA of the CDR3: TGTGCCAGCAGCTTCCGTAGAGGCGCTAACACTGAAGCTTTCTTT. The encoded protein is CASSFRRGANTEAFF. The full variable domain, rest sourced from reference TRBV7-6 and TRBJ1-1, is GAGVSQSPRYKVTKRGQDVALRCDPISGHVSLYWYRQALGQGPEFLTYFNYEAQQDKSGLPNDRFSAERPEGSISTLTIQRTEQRDSAMYRCASSFRRGANTEAFFGQGTRLTVV.

The V gene is TRBV14, the J gene TRBJ2-7; D is undetermined. The germline CDR1 and CDR2 sequences are SGHDN and FVKESK. V lost 5 bases to trimming and J lost 3 bases, with 11 bases between them. The CDR3 has 13 residues. The chain's CDR3 is CASSALGHYEQYF. DNA of the CDR3: TGTGCCAGCAGCGCCTTGGGTCACTACGAGCAGTACTTC.